The 32 T cell receptor beta chains reported below all come from one sample, sequenced in a study of cytomegalovirus exposure and HLA in healthy donors. With 60 Vbeta and 13 Jbeta primers, the PCR was carried out. TCRdb keeps only in-frame clones here, not all; method: immunoSEQ multiplex PCR. This table holds some 150,000 clones, about three quarters found once. The specimen sequenced was PBMCs. The receptors were gathered from a woman younger than 45 in good health and CMV-seronegative.

V is TRBV4-3 and J is TRBJ1-1; D gene uncertain. The germline CDR1 and CDR2 sequences are LGHNA and YSLEER. The length of the CDR3 is 14 residues. Trimming shortened V by 2 bases and J by 2 bases, and 9 bases separated the two germline ends. CDR3 DNA sequence: TGCGCCAGCAGCCAACAACTCGTAAACACTGAAGCTTTCTTT. Its protein is CASSQQLVNTEAFF.

The chain recombines TRBV7-9 with TRBJ2-3, with a possible D match to TRBD2 (5 bases). This CDR3 is built from 12 residues. V lost 8 bases to trimming and J lost 5 bases, with 11 bases between them. The V gene's germline CDR1 is SEHNR and CDR2 FQNEAQ (reference sequence). In nucleotides, the CDR3 is TGTGCCAGCTTGGACTCTTTAGATACGCAGTATTTT. Protein product: CASLDSLDTQYF.

The chain couples TRBV4-2 to TRBJ1-2; no clear D. The CDR3 extends over 14 amino acids. Germline V gives CDR1 LGHNA, CDR2 YNFKEQ. V was trimmed by 2 bases and J by 1 base, leaving 8 bases between them. In nucleotides, the CDR3 is TGTGCCAGCAGCCAAACAGACGGTAACTATGGCTACACCTTC. Protein sequence: CASSQTDGNYGYTF.

This clone was counted between two and nine times. This chain connects TRBV2 to TRBJ1-4; the D is unclear. This CDR3 is built from 15 residues. V was trimmed by 3 bases and J by 7 bases, leaving 15 bases between them. Germline loops: CDR1 SNHLY, CDR2 FYNNEI. As DNA, the CDR3 is TGTGCCAGCAGTGAGTCTTGGGCTGCTGGTGAAAAACTGTTTTTT. This gives the protein CASSESWAAGEKLFF.

CDR3 bases: TGTGCCAGCAGCCAAGGCTCAGTAAACAGCATTCAGTACTTC. Residues: CASSQGSVNSIQYF. The rearrangement joins TRBV4-2 to TRBJ2-4; D unclear. Germline loops: CDR1 LGHNA, CDR2 YNFKEQ. Between the trimmed V and J ends, which lost 1 base and 9 bases, there was a span of 13 bases. CDR3 size: 14 residues.

This clone occurred a few times. V is TRBV9 and J is TRBJ1-1; a weak D match, TRBD1 (5 bases). CDR1 and CDR2 from the germline V gene are SGDLS and YYNGEE. This CDR3 contains 16 residues. Trimming left V 3 bases short and J 1 base short, with 16 bases between. CDR3 sequence: CASSADPGGANTEAFF. The DNA of the CDR3 is TGTGCCAGCAGCGCAGACCCCGGGGGAGCGAACACTGAAGCTTTCTTT.

The chain recombines TRBV9 with TRBJ2-7; D remains ambiguous. Germline V gene data show CDR1 as SGDLS and CDR2 as YYNGEE. CDR3 length: 14 residues. The germline V and J ends were trimmed by 0 bases and 3 bases, with 10 bases remaining between them. The CDR3 here is CASSVAWAHYEQYF. CDR3 bases: TGTGCCAGCAGCGTAGCCTGGGCCCACTACGAGCAGTACTTC.

This chain connects TRBV28 to TRBJ2-2; TRBD2 might be the D (6 bases). CDR3 size: 17 residues. The ends were cut back, 8 bases at V and 1 base at J, with 20 bases in the middle. Germline assignment: CDR1 MDHEN and CDR2 SYDVKM. This CDR3 is CASGSIMGLLNTGELFF. In DNA, the CDR3 is TGTGCCAGCGGCTCGATCATGGGACTCCTGAACACCGGGGAGCTGTTTTTT.

The rearrangement uses TRBV10-1 and TRBJ1-2; D may be TRBD1 (5 bases). Germline V gene sequence: CDR1 WNHNN, CDR2 SYGVQD (reference sequence). The CDR3 has 12 residues. V was cut by 10 bases and J by 8 bases, with 17 bases left in between. The CDR3 is CATLGPSRGYTF. The CDR3 bases are TGCGCCACCCTGGGGCCGTCTCGGGGCTACACCTTC.

The chain has TRBV28 and TRBJ2-6, with D perhaps matching TRBD1 (6 bases). The CDR3 extends over 15 amino acids. Trimming pared 10 bases from V and 3 bases from J, leaving 16 bases between. Germline CDR1 MDHEN, CDR2 SYDVKM. The CDR3 DNA is TGTGCCACCTCCTTAGGGGGTGGTGGGGCCAACGTCCTGACTTTC. Its protein is CATSLGGGGANVLTF.

This clone turned up a few times. The chain employs TRBV29-1 and TRBJ1-2; tentative D call: TRBD1 (6 bases). This CDR3 spans 13 amino acids. Per the germline V gene, CDR1 is SQVTM and CDR2 is ANQGSEA. Deletions cut 7 bases from V and 3 bases from J, with 15 bases between. This CDR3 is CSETGGGDYGYTF. The CDR3 DNA reads TGCAGCGAGACAGGAGGTGGGGACTATGGCTACACCTTC.

The rearrangement joins TRBV5-4 to TRBJ1-2; TRBD1 might be the D (6 bases). Per the germline V gene, CDR1 is SGHNT and CDR2 is YYREEE (reference sequence). Trimming left V 2 bases short and J 2 bases short, with 13 bases between. The CDR3 is made up of 15 amino acids. CDR3 in DNA: TGTGCCAGCAGCTTTCTCTCGGGGGGCAACTATGGCTACACCTTC. Residues: CASSFLSGGNYGYTF. The full variable domain, rest sourced from reference TRBV5-4 and TRBJ1-2, is ETGVTQSPTHLIKTRGQQVTLRCSSQSGHNTVSWYQQALGQGPQFIFQYYREEENGRGNFPPRFSGLQFPNYSSELNVNALELDDSALYLCASSFLSGGNYGYTFGSGTRLTVV.

The V gene is TRBV28, the J gene TRBJ2-7; 9 bases are a match to TRBD2. Germline V gene lookup returns CDR1 MDHEN and CDR2 SYDVKM. The CDR3 extends over 13 amino acids. With 9 bases clipped from V and 3 bases from J, the junction kept 6 bases outside the gene matches. CDR3 amino acids: CASTGSGSYEQYF. The CDR3 coding sequence is TGTGCCAGTACGGGTAGCGGGAGCTACGAGCAGTACTTC.

The table lists this clone with a few counts. At one end, the junction sequence differs from germline, possibly due to a read error. The chain is built from TRBV7-7 and TRBJ2-1; 13 nucleotides match TRBD2. Germline V gives CDR1 SSHAT, CDR2 FNYEAQ (reference sequence). This CDR3 has 17 amino acids. CDR3 amino acids: CASSPIGLAGAHNEQFF. The CDR3 coding sequence is TGTGCTAGCAGCCCTATAGGACTAGCGGGAGCCCACAATGAGCAGTTCTTC. Looking up the rest from reference TRBV7-7 and TRBJ2-1 gives the full variable domain: GAGVSQSPRYKVTKRGQDVTLRCDPISSHATLYWYQQALGQGPEFLTYFNYEAQPDKSGLPSDRFSAERPEGSISTLTIQRTEQRDSAMYRCASSPIGLAGAHNEQFFGPGTRLTVL.

The J gene is TRBJ2-7, the V gene TRBV5-6, with D tentatively TRBD1 (5 bases). The CDR3 loop spans 14 amino acids. From germline, CDR1 is SGHDT and CDR2 YYEEEE. Trimming shortened V by 4 bases and J by 4 bases, and 15 bases separated the two germline ends. The CDR3 here is CASSLYRTTYEQYF. In DNA, the CDR3 is TGTGCCAGCAGCCTTTACCGGACAACGTACGAGCAGTACTTC. The full variable domain, in which reference TRBV5-6 and TRBJ2-7 provide the parts outside the CDR3, is DAGVTQSPTHLIKTRGQQVTLRCSPKSGHDTVSWYQQALGQGPQFIFQYYEEEERQRGNFPDRFSGHQFPNYSSELNVNALLLGDSALYLCASSLYRTTYEQYFGPGTRLTVT.

The chain combines TRBV5-4 with TRBJ2-5; D possibly corresponds to TRBD2 (7 bases). Per the germline V gene, CDR1 is SGHNT and CDR2 is YYREEE (reference sequence). The CDR3 spans 14 residues. V lost 4 bases and J lost 6, with 16 bases in between. CDR3: CASSLGGGEKTQYF. The CDR3 DNA sequence: TGTGCCAGCAGCCTAGGGGGGGGCGAGAAGACCCAGTACTTC.

The V and J genes are TRBV4-2 and TRBJ2-4; 9 nucleotides agree with TRBD1. This CDR3 has 14 residues. With V trimmed by 0 bases and J by 8 bases, 2 bases remained unmatched. The germline V gene encodes CDR1 LGHNA and CDR2 YNFKEQ. CDR3 protein: CASSQEGQGYIQYF. Written as DNA, the CDR3 is TGTGCCAGCAGCCAAGAAGGACAGGGGTACATTCAGTACTTC.

The chain couples TRBV27 to TRBJ2-1, with D tentatively TRBD1 (5 bases). Germline-derived CDR1 and CDR2 are MNHEY and SMNVEV (reference sequence). The CDR3 has 15 residues. V was cut by 5 bases and J by 5 bases, with 16 bases left in between. The chain's CDR3 is CASSLRQTGHNEQFF. CDR3 nucleotides: TGTGCCAGCAGTCTTCGACAGACGGGCCACAATGAGCAGTTCTTC.

V is TRBV28 and J is TRBJ2-5, with 8 bases fitting TRBD2. V was pared by 5 bases and J by 5 bases, with 4 bases of the junction left unmatched. The CDR3 has 13 residues. Germline V lookup: CDR1 MDHEN, CDR2 SYDVKM. CDR3 amino acids: CASSRGGQETQYF. The CDR3 DNA reads TGTGCCAGCAGTCGCGGGGGGCAGGAGACCCAGTACTTC.

The chain links TRBV9 to TRBJ1-1; D may be TRBD1 (5 bases). The CDR3 runs 15 residues. Germline values: CDR1 SGDLS, CDR2 YYNGEE. Trimming cost V 0 bases and J 7 bases, with 16 bases left between them. In DNA, the CDR3 is TGTGCCAGCAGCGTAGAAGTCCAGGGAACCATTGAAGCTTTCTTT. This gives the protein CASSVEVQGTIEAFF.

This clone has more than one count but fewer than ten. This chain uses TRBV9 with TRBJ2-1, with D possibly being TRBD2 (5 bases). CDR1 and CDR2 (germline): SGDLS, YYNGEE. V was trimmed by 6 bases and J by 6 bases, leaving 19 bases between them. The CDR3 totals 15 residues. The CDR3 nucleotides read TGTGCCAGCACCTCCGACGAGGGAGTTCGCAATGAGCAGTTCTTC. Amino acid sequence: CASTSDEGVRNEQFF.

The count of this clone is one. The V gene is TRBV29-1, the J gene TRBJ2-1, with 12 bases that match TRBD2. The ends lost 7 bases at V and 7 bases at J; junction bases unmatched: 8. Germline V gene data show CDR1 as SQVTM and CDR2 as ANQGSEA. CDR3 length equals 14 residues. CDR3: CSARTSGIGNEQFF. The CDR3 bases are TGCAGCGCCCGGACTAGCGGGATTGGGAATGAGCAGTTCTTC.

The gene calls are TRBV2 and TRBJ2-5, with D tentatively TRBD2 (6 bases). V lost 4 bases to trimming and J lost 5 bases, with 11 bases between them. Germline V lookup: CDR1 SNHLY, CDR2 FYNNEI. The CDR3 covers 13 residues. The CDR3 nucleotides are TGTGCCAGCAGTGTCAGCCGGGAGGAGACCCAGTACTTC. Translated, it gives CASSVSREETQYF. The full variable domain, completed using reference TRBV2 and TRBJ2-5, is EPEVTQTPSHQVTQMGQEVILRCVPISNHLYFYWYRQILGQKVEFLVSFYNNEISEKSEIFDDQFSVERPDGSNFTLKIRSTKLEDSAMYFCASSVSREETQYFGPGTRLLVL.

The rearrangement links TRBV9 to TRBJ1-1; D not certain. This CDR3 contains 16 residues. Looked up from germline, CDR1 is SGDLS and CDR2 is YYNGEE. The V end lost 0 bases, the J end lost 0 bases, and 12 bases lay between the germline ends. This CDR3 is CASSVAPDEVNTEAFF. As DNA, the CDR3 is TGTGCCAGCAGCGTAGCGCCAGACGAGGTGAACACTGAAGCTTTCTTT.

As DNA, the CDR3 is TGTGCCAGCAGCCGCGGGACAGTGACATCCGAGCAGTACTTC. Translating gives CASSRGTVTSEQYF. The gene calls are TRBV27 and TRBJ2-7; maybe TRBD1 (7 bases). V was trimmed by 6 bases and J by 6 bases, leaving 18 bases between them. The CDR3 loop spans 14 amino acids. Per germline, CDR1 MNHEY and CDR2 SMNVEV (reference sequence).

The chain is built from TRBV7-9 and TRBJ1-1; possibly TRBD1 for D (5 bases). Per germline, CDR1 SEHNR and CDR2 FQNEAQ (reference sequence). The CDR3 loop spans 14 amino acids. V was pared by 1 base and J by 5 bases, with 11 bases between. CDR3 sequence reads: CASSLVAGRTEAFF. The DNA for the CDR3 is TGTGCCAGCAGCTTAGTGGCAGGGCGGACTGAAGCTTTCTTT.

The chain recombines TRBV5-1 with TRBJ2-1; no definite D call. CDR3 length equals 13 residues. Trimming shortened V by 0 bases and J by 4 bases, and 5 bases separated the two germline ends. From germline, CDR1 is SGHRS and CDR2 YFSETQ. The CDR3 DNA is TGCGCCAGCAGCTTGGCCACTTACAATGAGCAGTTCTTC. Protein product: CASSLATYNEQFF.

V gene TRBV5-1 combines with J gene TRBJ2-7; 10 nucleotides align to TRBD2. Germline CDR1 reads SGHRS; CDR2 reads YFSETQ. The CDR3 has 16 amino acids. V shed 3 bases and J 5 bases; nucleotides not matched to a gene: 11. The CDR3 protein is CASSSMLKREGHEQYF. CDR3 coding DNA: TGCGCCAGCAGCTCGATGTTAAAGCGGGAGGGCCACGAGCAGTACTTC.

This clone was counted a few times. The chain uses TRBV6-1 and TRBJ1-1; 8 bases map to TRBD1. V lost 4 bases, J lost 0 bases, and 7 bases stayed unmatched. Germline lookup yields CDR1 MNHNS and CDR2 SASEGT. CDR3 size: 16 residues. The DNA for the CDR3 is TGTGCCAGCAGTGGAGCAGGGGGCTACATGAACACTGAAGCTTTCTTT. Protein sequence: CASSGAGGYMNTEAFF.

The chain carries TRBV27 and TRBJ2-7; D is uncertain. V lost 10 bases and J lost 1, with 11 bases in between. The CDR3 has 12 residues. Germline V gives CDR1 MNHEY, CDR2 SMNVEV (reference sequence). The CDR3 DNA is TGTGCCACGATGGGCTATTCCTACGAGCAGTACTTC. Its translation is CATMGYSYEQYF.

The rearrangement uses TRBV4-2 and TRBJ2-7, with a tentative D call TRBD2 (6 bases). Germline V lookup: CDR1 LGHNA, CDR2 YNFKEQ. The germline V and J ends were trimmed by 3 bases and 3 bases, with 9 bases remaining between them. The CDR3 length is 13 residues. CDR3 coding DNA: TGTGCCAGCAGCCATGGAGGGAACTACGAGCAGTACTTC. This translates into CASSHGGNYEQYF.

The chain couples TRBV11-2 to TRBJ2-1; a possible D gene is TRBD2 (5 bases). The CDR3 totals 12 residues. V was cut by 6 bases and J by 4 bases, with 7 bases left in between. Germline values: CDR1 SGHAT, CDR2 FQNNGV. CDR3 amino acids: CASSPGYNEQFF. CDR3 nucleotides: TGTGCCAGCAGTCCGGGGTACAATGAGCAGTTCTTC.